This TCR beta chain was sequenced during a study of T-cell reconstitution after alpha-beta-depleted transplantation in children (TCRdb year 2016). Turning to the overall study: T-cell immune reconstitution after TCRalphabeta/CD19-depleted allogeneic hematopoietic cell transplantation in children was quantitatively tracked in the study by means of TCR repertoire profiling. General findings and caveats noted by the study authors: Over the following months the frequencies of hyperexpanded clones went down, and after one year T-cell counts and TCRbeta diversity were mostly credited to newly produced T cells. About two months after transplant, the apparently early recovery of alphabetaT-cell counts reportedly depended on just several hundred clones that had expanded rapidly and came from non-depleted graft cells. In some patients, high TCRbeta diversity at day 60 was attributed to recipient T cells and intrathymic progenitors that had survived conditioning.

Explained via the paper, the treatment or condition label denotes: allogeneic hematopoietic cell transplantation with graft depleted of TCRalphabeta T cells and CD19 B cells. TCRalphabeta/CD19-depleted allogeneic hematopoietic cell grafts were given to the transplant recipients, all of whom were children. CDR1 is given as SNHLY and CDR2 as FYNNEI, both from the germline V gene. V lost 8 bases and J lost 3 bases; the stretch between them is 13 bases long. Measured from the cysteine to the phenylalanine, the CDR3 is 13 residues long. Of the read, only the CDR3 DNA is kept; its 39 bases are in frame from base 1. The method behind the library was PCR. Sequencing relied on an Illumina HiSeq 2500. TCR libraries were prepared with molecular barcoding, using unique molecular identifiers to normalize TCRbeta repertoire quantification. TCRdb reprocessing: public reads trimmed at Q25 with fastp, clones called with MiXCR, in-frame beta chains kept. Rows merge per CDR3 protein into single entries with the most common DNA and genes. The sample profile shows about 200,000 distinct CDR3 sequences; just under 6.5% of them were found once. The top ten hold roughly 4.5% of the sample.

This clonotype was seen repeatedly, ten times or more. No antigen is known for it. Base qualities are missing; no much larger clone stands one base away. The rearrangement combines TRBV2 with TRBJ2-5, with the D gene not confidently named. This sequence was found in a girl in the first two years of life with combined immunodeficiency, due to receive a stem cell transplant. The sample was PBMCs, taken before TCRalphabeta/CD19-depleted stem cell transplant. The bases read TGTGCCAGCCTACACAGTCCTGAAGAGACCCAGTACTTC. This gives the protein CASLHSPEETQYF.